The clone carrying this T cell receptor beta chain was counted at least ten times. Its target is unknown. This sample stems from a study of T cell repertoires in cytomegalovirus infection. The wider study: Evidence of both CMV infection and a matching HLA type came from public TCR beta signatures.

CDR3 length equals 16 residues. Per germline, CDR1 SGHTA and CDR2 FQGNSA. V lost 1 base, J lost 7 bases, and 14 bases lay in between. TCRdb re-derived calls from the reads in MiXCR, one entry per CDR3 protein. Seen here are more than 140,000 distinct CDR3 sequences, about 6.1% observed once, and the top ten hold roughly 18%. The study, taken as a whole, reports: The study identified carriers of CMV plus the relevant HLA from cumulative public TCR beta family frequency.

The J gene is TRBJ1-6, the V gene TRBV7-2, with D maybe TRBD1 (6 bases). The sample taken for sequencing was PBMCs. The clonotype was recovered from a human donor in good health (CMV status not recorded). Some clones in this sample may be carry-over from other donors' samples. The CDR3 protein is CASSLVFGGQNSPLHF. The DNA for the CDR3 is TGTGCCAGCAGCTTAGTTTTCGGAGGACAGAATTCACCCCTCCACTTT.